These T cell receptor beta chains were read from a single sample in a study of cytomegalovirus exposure and HLA in healthy donors. Using immunoSEQ multiplex PCR, the repertoire was profiled, and TCRdb retains in-frame clones only, with some absent. The data contain roughly 180,000 clones, more than 70% of them singletons. The specimen was PBMCs. These receptors all stem from a man younger than 45 in good health and CMV-seronegative. CDR3s include the opening cysteine and the closing phenylalanine or tryptophan. Fields, in order: D gene, clone size, V gene, J gene, CDR3 DNA, CDR3 protein. D genes are given only for firm matches. A row's size may be missing; if present it is once, few, many or a size class.

-	once	TRBV6-5	TRBJ2-2	TGTGCCAGCACTAGCAGGAACACCGGGGAGCTGTTTTTT	CASTSRNTGELFF
-	-	TRBV27	TRBJ1-1	TGTGCCAGCAGTTTAGAGGCAGGGTCGAACACTGAAGCTTTCTTT	CASSLEAGSNTEAFF
-	-	TRBV10-3	TRBJ2-3	TGTGCCATCAGTGAGTCGTTCGCGGGATCCCAGGGGGTCTATAGCACAGATACGCAGTATTTT	CAISESFAGSQGVYSTDTQYF
-	once	TRBV5-1	TRBJ2-7	TGCGCCAGCAGCTTGGCCTGGGCCCCGGGGAGCTACGAGCAGTACTTC	CASSLAWAPGSYEQYF
TRBD2	-	TRBV5-1	TRBJ2-6	TGCGCCAGCAGTGGCGGGGGGAAGTCTGGGGCCAACGTCCTGACTTTC	CASSGGGKSGANVLTF
-	-	TRBV6-1	TRBJ1-5	TGTGCCAGCAGTGAAATAATTTGGGGGCGTCAGCCCCAGCATTTT	CASSEIIWGRQPQHF
TRBD2	-	TRBV19	TRBJ2-7	TGTGCCAGTAGTATAAGCCGGGCTCGGACTAGCTCCTACGAGCAGTACTTC	CASSISRARTSSYEQYF
-	-	TRBV7-2	TRBJ1-1	TGTGCCAGCAGCTTAGATCGGTTGAACACTGAAGCTTTCTTT	CASSLDRLNTEAFF
-	-	TRBV4-3	TRBJ2-7	TGCGCCAGCAGCCGGAAACTGGACGGGGCCTACGAGCAGTACTTC	CASSRKLDGAYEQYF
-	-	TRBV28	TRBJ1-4	TGTGCCAGCAGTCAAACGGACAGCATCCTTTTT	CASSQTDSILF
TRBD1	-	TRBV27	TRBJ1-2	TGTGCCAGCGCGGACAGGGCTACCTATGGCTACACCTTC	CASADRATYGYTF
-	-	TRBV9	TRBJ2-3	TGTGCCAGCAGCGTAGGGGCGGGGGCCACAGATACGCAGTATTTT	CASSVGAGATDTQYF
-	-	TRBV28	TRBJ2-5	TGTGCCAGCAGTCAAACCCTATCCCAAGAGACCCAGTACTTC	CASSQTLSQETQYF
-	-	TRBV28	TRBJ1-2	TGTGCCAGCATCGGGGGGATAGCTAACTATGGCTACACCTTC	CASIGGIANYGYTF
TRBD1	-	TRBV5-1	TRBJ2-5	TGCGCCAGCAGCTTGACAGGGGGGGAGACCCAGTACTTC	CASSLTGGETQYF
-	once	TRBV2	TRBJ1-3	TGTGCCAGCAGTTGGCAGTCTGGAAACACCATATATTTT	CASSWQSGNTIYF
TRBD1	-	TRBV5-1	TRBJ1-3	TGCGCCAGCAGCTTGGGCAGGTCACAGACAGGGTCTGGAAACACCATATATTTT	CASSLGRSQTGSGNTIYF
-	once	TRBV5-4	TRBJ1-5	TGTGCCAGCAGCTTATCCCCCAGCGGCAATCAGCCCCAGCATTTT	CASSLSPSGNQPQHF
TRBD1	-	TRBV5-6	TRBJ1-4	TGTGCCAGCGCGAGAACAGGGGATGTTCAGTCATATGAAAAACTGTTTTTT	CASARTGDVQSYEKLFF
TRBD1	-	TRBV11-3	TRBJ2-7	TGTGCCAGCAGGCCCACAGGGGGCGTATTGTACGAGCAGTACTTC	CASRPTGGVLYEQYF
TRBD2	-	TRBV18	TRBJ2-5	TGTGCCAGCTCACTAGCGGGATTAGGAGAGACCCAGTACTTC	CASSLAGLGETQYF
-	-	TRBV14	TRBJ1-2	TGTGCCAGCAGCCAAGGGGAGGACCCTCGTCGTACCTATGGCTACACCTTC	CASSQGEDPRRTYGYTF
-	-	TRBV13	TRBJ2-7	TGTGCCAGCAGCTCGCTCGGTAGCGCGTACGAGCAGTACTTC	CASSSLGSAYEQYF
-	-	TRBV7-9	TRBJ1-2	TGTGCCAGCTACGGGGCAGGGGATAGCTATGGCTACACCTTC	CASYGAGDSYGYTF